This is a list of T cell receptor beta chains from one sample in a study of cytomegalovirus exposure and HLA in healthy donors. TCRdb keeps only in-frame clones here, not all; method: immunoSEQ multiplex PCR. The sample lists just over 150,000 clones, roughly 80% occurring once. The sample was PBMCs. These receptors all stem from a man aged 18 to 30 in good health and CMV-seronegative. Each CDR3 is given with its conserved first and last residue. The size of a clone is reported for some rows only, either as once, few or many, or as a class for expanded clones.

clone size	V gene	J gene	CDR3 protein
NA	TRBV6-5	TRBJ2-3	CASSTPRDTTDTQYF
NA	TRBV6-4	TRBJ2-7	CASSTKGGGSYEQYF
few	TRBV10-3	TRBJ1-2	CAISESSPGNYGYTF
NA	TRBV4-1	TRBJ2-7	CASSQDFLAGAGEQYF
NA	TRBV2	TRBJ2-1	CASRGLAGGPIEQFF
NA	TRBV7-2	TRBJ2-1	CASSARDSQYNEQFF
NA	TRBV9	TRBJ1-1	CASSVEQLTEAFF
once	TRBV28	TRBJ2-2	CASSIAGGELFF
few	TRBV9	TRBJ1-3	CASSVGASKGSGNTIYF
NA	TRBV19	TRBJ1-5	CASSTLGGNQPQHF
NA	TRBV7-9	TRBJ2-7	CASSAGDYGPEQYF
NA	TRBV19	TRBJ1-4	CASKRGWTVNSEKLFF
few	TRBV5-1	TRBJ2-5	CASSLTLAGGLGGTQYF
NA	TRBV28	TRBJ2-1	CASSLPQLAGTYNEQFF
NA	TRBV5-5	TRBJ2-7	CASSLGYSGAYEQYF
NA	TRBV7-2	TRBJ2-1	CASSPTGSHNEQFF
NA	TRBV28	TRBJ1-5	CASSFPVWRNQPQHF
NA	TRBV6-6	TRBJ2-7	CASSQLGQGAYEQYF
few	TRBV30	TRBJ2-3	CAWSASGGPWDTQYF
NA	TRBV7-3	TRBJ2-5	CASSWGQGAQETQYF
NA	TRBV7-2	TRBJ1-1	CASSLAPFTEAFF
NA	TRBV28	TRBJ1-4	CASTQLGAGDEKLFF
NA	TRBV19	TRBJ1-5	CASCSGSSNQPQHF
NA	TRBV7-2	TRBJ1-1	CASSSGQGGYAFF
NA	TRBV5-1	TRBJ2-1	CASSLGDRVRDNEQFF
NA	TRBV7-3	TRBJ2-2	CASSSQGPGTGELFF
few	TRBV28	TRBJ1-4	CASSLKWDPRGEKLFF
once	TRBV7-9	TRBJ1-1	CASKMEGTEAFF
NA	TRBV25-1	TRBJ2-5	CASSDPTPGTQYF
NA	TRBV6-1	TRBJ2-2	CASSVGLDNTGELFF
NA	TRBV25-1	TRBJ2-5	CASRESEETQYF
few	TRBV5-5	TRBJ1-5	CASSPERRVKGQPQHF
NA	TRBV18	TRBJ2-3	CASSPPFPGDTQYF
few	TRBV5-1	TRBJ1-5	CASSPGTGALNQPQHF
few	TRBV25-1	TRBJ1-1	CASSETGWMNTEAFF
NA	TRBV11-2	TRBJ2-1	CASLLGNGGDGNEQFF